This TCR beta chain came from a study of T-cell memory formation after mild COVID-19. TCRdb used MiXCR to reprocess the 5' RACE reads, holding one entry per CDR3 protein. This repertoire shows tens of thousands of distinct CDR3 sequences, 6.6% found once; its top ten account for roughly 0.79%. This clonotype was seen a few times. Per the germline V gene, CDR1 is LGHDT and CDR2 is YNNKEL (reference sequence). Trimming took 4 bases from V and 4 from J; bases not matched to a gene: 14. This CDR3 is built from 18 residues. The J gene is TRBJ2-1, the V gene TRBV3-1, with 9 positions matching TRBD2. The receptor's source is an adult who had mild COVID-19 (a few samples of this study predate the infection). Cell type and time point are not known. What was sequenced was PBMCs or a T cell subset sorted from them (not recorded which). This CDR3 reads CASSPPREAGGFYNEQFF. CDR3 DNA: TGTGCCAGCAGCCCCCCCAGGGAAGCGGGGGGATTTTACAATGAGCAGTTCTTC.